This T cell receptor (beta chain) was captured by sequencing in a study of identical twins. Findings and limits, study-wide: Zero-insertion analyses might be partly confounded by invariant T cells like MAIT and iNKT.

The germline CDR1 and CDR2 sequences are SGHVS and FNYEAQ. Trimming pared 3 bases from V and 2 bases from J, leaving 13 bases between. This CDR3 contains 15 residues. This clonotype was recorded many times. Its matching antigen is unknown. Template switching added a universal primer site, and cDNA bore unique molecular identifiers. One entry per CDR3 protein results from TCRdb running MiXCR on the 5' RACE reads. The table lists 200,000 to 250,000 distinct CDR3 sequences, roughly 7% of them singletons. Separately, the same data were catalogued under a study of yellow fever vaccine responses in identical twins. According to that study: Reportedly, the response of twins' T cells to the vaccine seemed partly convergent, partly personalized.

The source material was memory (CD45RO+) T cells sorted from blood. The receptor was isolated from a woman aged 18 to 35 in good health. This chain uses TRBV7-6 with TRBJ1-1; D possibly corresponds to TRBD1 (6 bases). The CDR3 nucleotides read TGTGCCAGCAGCTTTTCCGGGACATCTAACACTGAAGCTTTCTTT. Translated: CASSFSGTSNTEAFF.